A selection of T cell receptor beta chains follows, all from one sample in a study of T cell repertoires in cytomegalovirus infection. These receptors lack a known antigen. TCRdb re-called the reads through MiXCR, storing one row per CDR3 protein. In the table there are 200,000 or so distinct CDR3 sequences, about 39% of which are singletons. The source was CD8+ T cells from cultured PBMCs, collected from culture after CMV antigen stimulation. The receptors originated from a human donor in good health (CMV status not recorded). Some clones in this sample may be carry-over from other donors' samples. CDR3s include the opening cysteine and the closing phenylalanine or tryptophan. D genes are given only for firm matches. For some rows the clone size is stated as once, few or many, or as a class when expanded; others skip it.

CDR3: CASSQGNIIYGYTF
DNA: TGCGCCAGCAGCCAAGGAAATATAATCTATGGCTACACCTTC
J: TRBJ1-2
V: TRBV4-3
size: NA
D: NA
length: 14

CDR3: CASSVPGEGVDTGELFF
DNA: TGTGCCAGCAGCGTACCCGGGGAGGGCGTCGACACCGGGGAGCTGTTTTTT
J: TRBJ2-2
V: TRBV9
size: NA
D: TRBD2
length: 17

CDR3: CASSSGGGETQYF
DNA: TGTGCCAGCAGTTCCGGCGGAGGCGAGACCCAGTACTTC
J: TRBJ2-5
V: TRBV7-3
size: few
D: NA
length: 13

CDR3: CASSVPRRGGAGTGELFF
DNA: TGTGCCAGCAGCGTACCACGAAGGGGGGGCGCGGGTACCGGGGAGCTGTTTTTT
J: TRBJ2-2
V: TRBV9
size: NA
D: NA
length: 18

CDR3: CAIGDSYEQYF
DNA: TGTGCCATCGGGGACAGCTACGAGCAGTACTTC
J: TRBJ2-7
V: TRBV10-3
size: NA
D: TRBD1
length: 11

CDR3: CASSSRQGSNEQFF
DNA: TGTGCCAGCAGCTCCCGACAGGGTTCCAATGAGCAGTTCTTC
J: TRBJ2-1
V: TRBV7-3
size: NA
D: TRBD1
length: 14

CDR3: CASSPFLDEQYF
DNA: TGTGCCAGCAGCCCTTTCTTGGACGAGCAGTACTTC
J: TRBJ2-7
V: TRBV12-3/TRBV12-4
size: NA
D: NA
length: 12

CDR3: CASSLGTGGTGELFF
DNA: TGTGCCAGCAGCTTGGGAACAGGGGGAACCGGGGAGCTGTTTTTT
J: TRBJ2-2
V: TRBV5-6
size: NA
D: TRBD1
length: 15

CDR3: CASSFLRRHSSTDTQYF
DNA: TGTGCCAGCAGTTTTCTGCGGCGGCACTCTAGCACAGATACGCAGTATTTT
J: TRBJ2-3
V: TRBV27
size: NA
D: NA
length: 17

CDR3: CASSHRDRDTYEQYF
DNA: TGTGCCAGCAGTCATCGGGACAGGGACACCTACGAGCAGTACTTC
J: TRBJ2-7
V: TRBV27
size: NA
D: TRBD1
length: 15

CDR3: CASALGPSSYNEQFF
DNA: TGTGCCAGCGCCCTGGGTCCGAGCTCCTACAATGAGCAGTTCTTC
J: TRBJ2-1
V: TRBV6-5
size: few
D: NA
length: 15

CDR3: CASSLARREGDYGYTF
DNA: TGTGCCAGCAGCTTAGCGCGGAGGGAGGGGGACTATGGCTACACCTTC
J: TRBJ1-2
V: TRBV7-2
size: many
D: NA
length: 16

CDR3: CASSSDEQFF
DNA: TGTGCCAGCAGCTCGGATGAGCAGTTCTTC
J: TRBJ2-1
V: TRBV7-9
size: NA
D: NA
length: 10

CDR3: CASSYGGEQYF
DNA: TGTGCCAGCAGTTACGGAGGGGAGCAGTACTTC
J: TRBJ2-7
V: TRBV6-2/TRBV6-3
size: few
D: NA
length: 11

CDR3: CSVAGPGASGNAIYF
DNA: TGCAGCGTCGCCGGCCCGGGGGCCAGTGGAAACGCCATATATTTT
J: TRBJ1-3
V: TRBV29-1
size: once
D: NA
length: 15

CDR3: CASSLGASGWSDTQYF
DNA: TGTGCCAGCAGCTTAGGGGCTAGCGGGTGGTCAGATACGCAGTATTTT
J: TRBJ2-3
V: TRBV7-8
size: few
D: TRBD2
length: 16

CDR3: CATSQGYGYTF
DNA: TGTGCCACCAGCCAGGGGTACGGCTACACCTTC
J: TRBJ1-2
V: TRBV15
size: NA
D: NA
length: 11

CDR3: CSVRTSGAYNEQFF
DNA: TGCAGTGTTCGGACTAGCGGGGCATACAATGAGCAGTTCTTC
J: TRBJ2-1
V: TRBV20-1
size: few
D: TRBD2
length: 14

CDR3: CASSYKIDEQYF
DNA: TGTGCCAGCAGTTACAAGATAGACGAGCAGTACTTC
J: TRBJ2-7
V: TRBV6-6
size: NA
D: NA
length: 12

CDR3: CSARSGGVGAEAFF
DNA: TGCAGTGCGCGAAGCGGGGGGGTCGGAGCTGAAGCTTTCTTT
J: TRBJ1-1
V: TRBV20-1
size: few
D: NA
length: 14

CDR3: CASSRWGTDTQYF
DNA: TGTGCCAGCAGCCGGTGGGGCACAGATACGCAGTATTTT
J: TRBJ2-3
V: TRBV7-3
size: many
D: NA
length: 13

CDR3: CASSLAPRDNYGYTF
DNA: TGTGCCAGCAGCTTAGCGCCCAGGGACAACTATGGCTACACCTTC
J: TRBJ1-2
V: TRBV7-2
size: NA
D: NA
length: 15

CDR3: CASSFAGGEKLFF
DNA: TGTGCCAGCAGCTTCGCAGGGGGGGAAAAACTGTTTTTT
J: TRBJ1-4
V: TRBV7-6
size: NA
D: TRBD1
length: 13

CDR3: CSVEIGAVEQFF
DNA: TGCAGCGTTGAGATAGGGGCGGTTGAGCAGTTCTTC
J: TRBJ2-1
V: TRBV29-1
size: few
D: NA
length: 12

CDR3: CASRRQCINLQAFF
DNA: TGTGCAAGCAGAAGACAGTGTATAAACCTTCAAGCTTTCTTT
J: TRBJ1-1
V: TRBV12-3/TRBV12-4
size: NA
D: NA
length: 14

CDR3: CASSTPGTSGGRADTQYF
DNA: TGTGCCAGCAGCACCCCCGGGACTAGCGGGGGGCGGGCAGATACGCAGTATTTT
J: TRBJ2-3
V: TRBV7-4
size: NA
D: TRBD2
length: 18

CDR3: CASSPARGEKLFF
DNA: TGTGCCAGCAGCCCGGCGAGGGGGGAAAAACTGTTTTTT
J: TRBJ1-4
V: TRBV4-2
size: few
D: NA
length: 13

CDR3: CASSANRAMNTEAFF
DNA: TGTGCCAGCAGTGCCAACAGGGCGATGAACACTGAAGCTTTCTTT
J: TRBJ1-1
V: TRBV27
size: few
D: NA
length: 15

CDR3: CASGDGEQYF
DNA: TGTGCCAGCGGGGACGGGGAGCAGTACTTC
J: TRBJ2-7
V: TRBV7-9
size: NA
D: NA
length: 10

CDR3: CASSSNQGNEQFF
DNA: TGTGCCAGCAGTTCGAACCAGGGCAATGAGCAGTTCTTC
J: TRBJ2-1
V: TRBV12-3/TRBV12-4
size: NA
D: NA
length: 13

CDR3: CASSYRNYGYTF
DNA: TGTGCCAGCAGTTACAGAAACTATGGCTACACCTTC
J: TRBJ1-2
V: TRBV6-5
size: few
D: NA
length: 12

CDR3: CASSLNYYEQYF
DNA: TGTGCCAGCAGTCTAAATTACTACGAGCAGTACTTC
J: TRBJ2-7
V: TRBV6-2/TRBV6-3
size: NA
D: NA
length: 12

CDR3: CASLPGQGVHGYTF
DNA: TGTGCCAGTCTACCGGGACAGGGGGTACATGGCTACACCTTC
J: TRBJ1-2
V: TRBV2
size: NA
D: TRBD1
length: 14

CDR3: CASSWEKAPRTEAFF
DNA: TGCGCCAGCAGCTGGGAGAAGGCTCCCAGGACTGAAGCTTTCTTT
J: TRBJ1-1
V: TRBV5-1
size: once
D: NA
length: 15

CDR3: CASSLSYFGPEDTEAFF
DNA: TGTGCCAGCAGTTTATCCTATTTTGGACCGGAGGACACTGAAGCTTTCTTT
J: TRBJ1-1
V: TRBV28
size: NA
D: NA
length: 17

CDR3: CASTRTGTPGGYTF
DNA: TGTGCCAGCACTCGGACAGGCACCCCTGGAGGCTACACCTTC
J: TRBJ1-2
V: TRBV11-2
size: once
D: TRBD1
length: 14

CDR3: CASRRQGATNEKLFF
DNA: TGTGCCAGCAGACGGCAGGGAGCAACTAATGAAAAACTGTTTTTT
J: TRBJ1-4
V: TRBV6-5
size: few
D: NA
length: 15

CDR3: CASAGLAGWVTGELFF
DNA: TGCGCCAGCGCGGGACTAGCGGGATGGGTCACCGGGGAGCTGTTTTTT
J: TRBJ2-2
V: TRBV4-1
size: NA
D: TRBD2
length: 16

CDR3: CASSPLVAGELGNEQFF
DNA: TGTGCCAGCTCACCTCTGGTAGCGGGAGAGCTTGGAAATGAGCAGTTCTTC
J: TRBJ2-1
V: TRBV18
size: NA
D: TRBD2
length: 17

CDR3: CASSLAKGADGYTF
DNA: TGTGCCAGCAGCTTAGCGAAGGGGGCTGATGGCTACACCTTC
J: TRBJ1-2
V: TRBV7-8
size: NA
D: TRBD1
length: 14

CDR3: CSAPTALGQFF
DNA: TGCAGCGCTCCGACGGCGCTCGGGCAGTTCTTC
J: TRBJ2-1
V: TRBV29-1
size: many
D: NA
length: 11

CDR3: CASSLLSGEWYEQYF
DNA: TGTGCCAGCAGCTTATTATCGGGAGAGTGGTACGAGCAGTACTTC
J: TRBJ2-7
V: TRBV7-2
size: NA
D: NA
length: 15

CDR3: CASSFWGSADTQYF
DNA: TGTGCCAGCAGTTTCTGGGGAAGCGCAGATACGCAGTATTTT
J: TRBJ2-3
V: TRBV12-3/TRBV12-4
size: NA
D: NA
length: 14

CDR3: CASSLSIVAKNIQYF
DNA: TGTGCCAGCAGTTTATCGATAGTAGCCAAAAACATTCAGTACTTC
J: TRBJ2-4
V: TRBV27
size: few
D: NA
length: 15

CDR3: CASSSPTGLTEAFF
DNA: TGTGCCAGCAGCTCCCCGACAGGGTTGACTGAAGCTTTCTTT
J: TRBJ1-1
V: TRBV7-9
size: many
D: TRBD1
length: 14

CDR3: CSAVTSSHSYEQYF
DNA: TGCAGTGCTGTGACTAGCAGTCACTCCTACGAGCAGTACTTC
J: TRBJ2-7
V: TRBV20-1
size: few
D: TRBD2
length: 14

CDR3: CASSLVAGGLETQYF
DNA: TGTGCCAGCAGCTTAGTGGCAGGGGGCCTGGAGACCCAGTACTTC
J: TRBJ2-5
V: TRBV7-8
size: NA
D: TRBD1
length: 15

CDR3: CASSHPGTGALNEQFF
DNA: TGTGCCAGCTCCCACCCCGGGACAGGGGCCCTTAATGAGCAGTTCTTC
J: TRBJ2-1
V: TRBV18
size: few
D: TRBD1
length: 16

CDR3: CASSLTGSYTDTQYF
DNA: TGTGCCAGCAGCCTAACAGGTTCTTACACAGATACGCAGTATTTT
J: TRBJ2-3
V: TRBV7-3
size: few
D: NA
length: 15

CDR3: CASSPGTGNTEAFF
DNA: TGTGCCAGCAGTCCCGGGACAGGGAACACTGAAGCTTTCTTT
J: TRBJ1-1
V: TRBV28
size: few
D: TRBD1
length: 14

CDR3: CASRQRPSGYTF
DNA: TGTGCCAGCAGACAGCGGCCCTCGGGCTACACCTTC
J: TRBJ1-2
V: TRBV6-6
size: NA
D: NA
length: 12

CDR3: CASSPSWGLGGYTF
DNA: TGTGCCAGCAGTCCTTCATGGGGGCTAGGTGGCTACACCTTC
J: TRBJ1-2
V: TRBV6-1
size: NA
D: NA
length: 14